These T cell receptor beta chains were read from a single sample in a study of vaccination and CD4 T cells after COVID-19. MiXCR, applied by TCRdb to the PCR reads, yields one record per CDR3 protein. The sample yields about 15,000 distinct CDR3 sequences, roughly three fifths seen once. Sequences were derived from CD4+ T cells from blood, sampled after SARS-CoV-2 vaccination. All receptors come from a human donor who had recovered from COVID-19. Both conserved end residues are part of each CDR3. The D gene is left open where the match is weak. Not all rows give a size; the values are once, few, many and, for expanded clones, a class.

V gene,J gene,clone size,D gene,CDR3 DNA,CDR3 protein
TRBV28,TRBJ2-2,.,TRBD2,TGTGCCAGCAGTTTACATGCGGGGGGAAACACCGGGGAGCTGTTTTTT,CASSLHAGGNTGELFF
TRBV2,TRBJ1-2,few,.,TGTGCCAGCAGTGAAGGTAGGGCGCATGGCTACACCTTC,CASSEGRAHGYTF
TRBV24-1,TRBJ1-2,few,.,TGTGCCACCAGTACCGGGAACTATGGCTACACCTTC,CATSTGNYGYTF
TRBV5-1,TRBJ2-6,.,.,TGCGCCAGCAGCTTGGTTCTCGGTTCTGGGGCCAACGTCCTGACTTTC,CASSLVLGSGANVLTF
TRBV2,TRBJ1-5,.,.,TGTGCCAGCAGTACTGTGCCGCCCCAGCATTTT,CASSTVPPQHF
TRBV19,TRBJ1-6,few,TRBD1,TGTGCCACCCGCGGGCCCGGGACAGACTATAATTCACCCCTCCACTTT,CATRGPGTDYNSPLHF
TRBV28,TRBJ1-5,.,TRBD1,TGTGCCAGCAGGGGGGCAGGGACAGCCGCCCATCAGCCCCAGCATTTT,CASRGAGTAAHQPQHF
TRBV27,TRBJ2-7,once,.,TGTGCCAGCAGTACCCTACAGGGTTACGAGCAGTACTTC,CASSTLQGYEQYF
TRBV7-9,TRBJ2-3,.,.,TGTGCCAGCAGCCCTACCGACACGTCTAGCACAGATACGCAGTATTTT,CASSPTDTSSTDTQYF
TRBV7-9,TRBJ1-4,.,TRBD1,TGTGCCAGCAGCTCGGCAGGGGGCTCCGAGGAAAAACTGTTTTTT,CASSSAGGSEEKLFF
TRBV18,TRBJ1-6,.,.,TGTGCCAGCTCACCAGATGCGAAGAGTACCCTCCACTTT,CASSPDAKSTLHF
TRBV20-1,TRBJ2-7,.,TRBD1,TGCAGTGCTGAACGGGACAGGAGAGAGCAGTACTTC,CSAERDRREQYF
TRBV6-5,TRBJ2-4,.,TRBD2,TGTGCCAGCAGTTACGGACTAGCGGGAGGTAACATTCAGTACTTC,CASSYGLAGGNIQYF
TRBV7-2,TRBJ2-3,few,.,TGTGCCAGCAGCTTTAGCCCTGCCACAGATACGCAGTATTTT,CASSFSPATDTQYF